This T cell receptor beta chain stems from a study of Ad26.COV2.S vaccination and SARS-CoV-2 variants. Looking at the study overall: The donor belonged to the COV1001 Ad26.COV2.S trial arm. Study outcomes and limitations: The authors reported substantial breadth in spike-specific CD8+ and CD4+ T cell responses after vaccination. Analyses that measured TCR breadth and depth may have underestimated total T cell responses.

Per the germline V gene, CDR1 is LNHNV and CDR2 is YYDKDF (reference sequence). The CDR3 runs 12 residues. V dropped 3 bases and J dropped 6 bases, with 7 bases sitting between them. Only in-frame clones appear in the TCRdb table, and some are missing; sequencing was by immunoSEQ multiplex PCR. The data contain 350,000 to 450,000 clones, about 83% of them singletons. On this clone itself: The antigen is unknown.

The treatment is: some 20 received Ad26.COV2.S at low or high dose, single or two shots; a few received placebo; per-sample allocation not given. Sampling was done on day 63 after the first vaccine or placebo injection. An adult of 18-55 years in Boston served as donor. This clonotype was sampled from a person between 18 and 65 years old who received the Ad26.COV2.S COVID-19 vaccine or a placebo. The chain couples TRBV15 to TRBJ2-3; D remains unclear. Here the sequenced sample was peripheral blood, taken in a trial of Ad26.COV2.S vaccine versus placebo. The CDR3 loop is CATSRDRDTQYF. In nucleotides, the CDR3 is TGTGCCACCAGCAGGGATAGGGATACGCAGTATTTT.